The rows below give T cell receptor beta chains drawn from one sample of a study of T cell responses to AZD1222 COVID-19 vaccine. Only in-frame clones appear in the TCRdb table, and some are missing; sequencing was by immunoSEQ multiplex PCR. The data hold roughly 150,000 clones, with less than 95% observed a single time. The source was peripheral blood, collected 28 days after the second AZD1222 dose. The receptor set was obtained from an adult who received the AZD1222 COVID-19 vaccine. The CDR3 runs from the conserved cysteine through the conserved F or W. Fields, in order: V gene, D gene, J gene, clone size, CDR3 DNA, CDR3 protein. A D gene is named only where the DNA matches it firmly. Rows give clone size only sometimes, using once, few, many, or a class for an expanded clone.

v_call: TRBV27
d_call: -
j_call: TRBJ2-7
clone_size: -
cdr3_nt: TGTGCCAGCAAGGGTACGGGACCGAGAAGATACGAGCAGTACTTC
cdr3_aa: CASKGTGPRRYEQYF

v_call: TRBV10-2
d_call: TRBD1
j_call: TRBJ1-5
clone_size: -
cdr3_nt: TGCGCCAGCAGTGCAGGGGACAGGGTTGGCAATCAGCCCCAGCATTTT
cdr3_aa: CASSAGDRVGNQPQHF

v_call: TRBV27
d_call: TRBD2
j_call: TRBJ2-3
clone_size: -
cdr3_nt: TGTGCCAGCAGTTTACTGCTAGCGGGGCTTAGGGATACGCAGTATTTT
cdr3_aa: CASSLLLAGLRDTQYF

v_call: TRBV6-6
d_call: -
j_call: TRBJ1-3
clone_size: -
cdr3_nt: TGTGCCAGCAGGGATCTGGGAAACACCATATATTTT
cdr3_aa: CASRDLGNTIYF

v_call: TRBV21-1
d_call: -
j_call: TRBJ2-7
clone_size: -
cdr3_nt: TGTGCCAGCAGCAAAGGGGAACTAGCGGGGGGGAGGCCCTACGAGCAGTACTTC
cdr3_aa: CASSKGELAGGRPYEQYF

v_call: TRBV6-5
d_call: -
j_call: TRBJ1-6
clone_size: -
cdr3_nt: TGTGCCAGCAGTTACAGGGGGACTTCACCCCTCCACTTT
cdr3_aa: CASSYRGTSPLHF

v_call: TRBV25-1
d_call: TRBD2
j_call: TRBJ2-1
clone_size: -
cdr3_nt: TGTGCCAGCAGTGAAGTCGGCGGGGGGGATTACAATGAGCAGTTCTTC
cdr3_aa: CASSEVGGGDYNEQFF

v_call: TRBV5-1
d_call: -
j_call: TRBJ2-1
clone_size: once
cdr3_nt: TGCGCCAGCAGCCTATCCGGGACCAGAGAGCAGTTCTTC
cdr3_aa: CASSLSGTREQFF

v_call: TRBV10-2
d_call: TRBD1
j_call: TRBJ2-6
clone_size: -
cdr3_nt: TGCGCCAGCAGGGCAGGGGGCACCGGGGCCAACGTCCTGACTTTC
cdr3_aa: CASRAGGTGANVLTF

v_call: TRBV10-1
d_call: -
j_call: TRBJ2-7
clone_size: -
cdr3_nt: TGCGCCAGCAGCCGCGATAGGCTCTCCTACGAGCAGTACTTC
cdr3_aa: CASSRDRLSYEQYF

v_call: TRBV5-1
d_call: -
j_call: TRBJ2-6
clone_size: -
cdr3_nt: TGCGCCAGCAGCTTCACAGGTGCTGGGGCCAACGTCCTGACTTTC
cdr3_aa: CASSFTGAGANVLTF

v_call: TRBV5-1
d_call: TRBD1
j_call: TRBJ1-2
clone_size: -
cdr3_nt: TGCGCCAGCAGCCTCAACAGACAGGGCTATGGCTACACCTTC
cdr3_aa: CASSLNRQGYGYTF

v_call: TRBV30
d_call: -
j_call: TRBJ1-1
clone_size: -
cdr3_nt: TGTGCCTGGAGTGTATCCCTCGGTGAAGCTTTCTTT
cdr3_aa: CAWSVSLGEAFF

v_call: TRBV28
d_call: TRBD1
j_call: TRBJ1-2
clone_size: -
cdr3_nt: TGTGCCAGCAGTGACCCACAGGGGATCTATGGCTACACCTTC
cdr3_aa: CASSDPQGIYGYTF

v_call: TRBV19
d_call: -
j_call: TRBJ2-1
clone_size: -
cdr3_nt: TGTGCCAGGCAGAGGGAGACAGGTCCTTCCTACAATGAGCAGTTCTTC
cdr3_aa: CARQRETGPSYNEQFF

v_call: TRBV11-2
d_call: -
j_call: TRBJ1-4
clone_size: -
cdr3_nt: TGTGCCAGCAGCCCGGCGCGAAAACTGTTTTTT
cdr3_aa: CASSPARKLFF

v_call: TRBV28
d_call: TRBD2
j_call: TRBJ2-7
clone_size: -
cdr3_nt: TGTGCCAGCAGTTTAGCGGGGGGGTTTTACGAGCAGTACTTC
cdr3_aa: CASSLAGGFYEQYF

v_call: TRBV9
d_call: -
j_call: TRBJ1-6
clone_size: -
cdr3_nt: TGTGCCAGCAGCGCCACTCGATTGGGGGGTCCACCCCTCCACTTT
cdr3_aa: CASSATRLGGPPLHF

v_call: TRBV28
d_call: TRBD1
j_call: TRBJ2-1
clone_size: few
cdr3_nt: TGTGCCAGCCCGGGACAGGGCGGAAATGAGCAGTTCTTC
cdr3_aa: CASPGQGGNEQFF

v_call: TRBV7-2
d_call: TRBD1
j_call: TRBJ1-2
clone_size: -
cdr3_nt: TGTGCCAGCAGCTTACTTGGACAGGGGAACTATGGCTACACCTTC
cdr3_aa: CASSLLGQGNYGYTF

v_call: TRBV27
d_call: TRBD1
j_call: TRBJ2-7
clone_size: few
cdr3_nt: TGTGCCAGCAGCGGCAGGGGGAACGAGCAGTACTTC
cdr3_aa: CASSGRGNEQYF

v_call: TRBV30
d_call: TRBD1
j_call: TRBJ1-1
clone_size: -
cdr3_nt: TGTGCCTGGAGTGCAACAGGGGCCACTGAAGCTTTCTTT
cdr3_aa: CAWSATGATEAFF

v_call: TRBV7-2
d_call: TRBD1
j_call: TRBJ2-6
clone_size: -
cdr3_nt: TGTGCCAGCAGCTTATGGACAGGCTCTGGGGCCAACGTCCTGACTTTC
cdr3_aa: CASSLWTGSGANVLTF

v_call: TRBV5-1
d_call: TRBD1
j_call: TRBJ1-2
clone_size: -
cdr3_nt: TGCGCCAGCAGCTGGGGACAGGGAACCTATGGCTACACCTTC
cdr3_aa: CASSWGQGTYGYTF

v_call: TRBV7-2
d_call: -
j_call: TRBJ1-2
clone_size: -
cdr3_nt: TGTGCCAGCAGCTTAGCTGGGGGCGGATTTACTGGCTACACCTTC
cdr3_aa: CASSLAGGGFTGYTF

v_call: TRBV7-2
d_call: -
j_call: TRBJ1-5
clone_size: -
cdr3_nt: TGTGCCAGCAGCTTTTCGGTAAATCAGCCCCAGCATTTT
cdr3_aa: CASSFSVNQPQHF